This T cell receptor (beta chain) was recorded in a study of blood T cell repertoires in COVID-19. In the study overall: Acute-phase and convalescent COVID-19 samples originated in the United States, Italy and Spain. From T cells, B-cell-depleted T cells, or PBMCs came the material, which was cDNA or gDNA.

Original processing notes: How many nucleated cells were present was estimated from reference gene primer amplification. Assay: immunoSEQ multiplex PCR; the TCRdb copy retains only in-frame clones and omits some. V and J calls and clone size come straight from that table; D and trimming were deduced from the DNA. The sample carries approximately 120,000 clones, 70% to 90% recorded once. This receptor was identified in a human donor in a cohort sampled during active COVID-19. The material sequenced was peripheral blood.

DNA of the CDR3: TGCGCCAGCAGCTCCCAAGCGGGGGTGTCCTACAATGAGCAGTTCTTC. Translating gives CASSSQAGVSYNEQFF. J is TRBJ2-1 and V is TRBV5-1, with 8 bases that match TRBD2. The CDR3 covers 16 residues. Germline CDR1 and CDR2: SGHRS and YFSETQ. The junction had 6 bases not matched to a gene; V was cut back by 3 bases and J by 1 base.